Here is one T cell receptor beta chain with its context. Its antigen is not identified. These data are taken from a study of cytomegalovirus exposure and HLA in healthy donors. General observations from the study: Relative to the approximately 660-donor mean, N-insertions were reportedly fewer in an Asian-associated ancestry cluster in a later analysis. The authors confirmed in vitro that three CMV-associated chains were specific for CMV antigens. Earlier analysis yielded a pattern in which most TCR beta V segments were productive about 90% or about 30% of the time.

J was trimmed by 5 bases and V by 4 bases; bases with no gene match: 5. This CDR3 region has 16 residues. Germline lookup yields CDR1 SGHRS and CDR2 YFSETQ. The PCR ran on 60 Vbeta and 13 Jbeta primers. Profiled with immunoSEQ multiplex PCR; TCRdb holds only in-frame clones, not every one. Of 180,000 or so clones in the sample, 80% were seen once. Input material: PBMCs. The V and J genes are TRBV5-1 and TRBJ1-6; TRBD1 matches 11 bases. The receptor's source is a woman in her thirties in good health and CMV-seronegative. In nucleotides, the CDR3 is TGCGCCAGCAGCGAAGGACAGGGGGCCGATAATTCACCCCTCCACTTT. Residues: CASSEGQGADNSPLHF.